Listed below are T cell receptor beta chains from one sample, sequenced in a study of T cell repertoires in cytomegalovirus infection. TCRdb analysed the reads with MiXCR anew, one entry per CDR3 protein. The sample contains hundreds of thousands of distinct CDR3 sequences, roughly 30% of which appear only once. Antigens of these TCRs are unknown. This specimen consisted of cultured CD8+ T cells from PBMCs, obtained from culture after CMV antigen stimulation. Receptors originate from a human donor in good health (CMV status not recorded). Some clones in this sample may be carry-over from other donors' samples. The CDR3 runs from the conserved cysteine through the conserved F or W. D genes are given only for firm matches. Not every row has a clone size; where given, it reads once, few, many or a size class.

d_call j_call v_call clone_size cdr3_length cdr3_nt cdr3_aa
NA TRBJ1-1 TRBV6-2/TRBV6-3 NA 13 TGTGCCAGCAGTTATTCAGGGTACCTTGAAGCTTTCTTT CASSYSGYLEAFF
NA TRBJ1-5 TRBV6-1 many 15 TGTGCCAGCAGTTCATCGGCGTATAGCAATCAGCCCCAGCATTTT CASSSSAYSNQPQHF
NA TRBJ2-6 TRBV6-6 NA 17 TGTGCCAGCAGTTATGAGGGGCTTTCCTCTGGGGCCAACGTCCTGACTTTC CASSYEGLSSGANVLTF
NA TRBJ1-2 TRBV28 once 15 TGTGCCAGCAGTTTGCCCAGGGAAAGGCCCGAGGGCTACACCTTC CASSLPRERPEGYTF
NA TRBJ1-1 TRBV6-5 few 16 TGTGCCAGCAGTTACTCCGCAGGGGAGGGGGTCACTGAAGCTTTCTTT CASSYSAGEGVTEAFF
NA TRBJ2-3 TRBV27 few 13 TGTGCCAGCGGGAAGAGGCTTACAGATACGCAGTATTTT CASGKRLTDTQYF
TRBD1 TRBJ2-5 TRBV5-8 NA 16 TGTGCCAGCAGCTCTGGACGGACAGGAGACCAAGAGACCCAGTACTTC CASSSGRTGDQETQYF
TRBD1 TRBJ1-1 TRBV11-2 few 16 TGTGCCAGCAGCCTCTTTAGGACAGGGCGGAACACTGAAGCTTTCTTT CASSLFRTGRNTEAFF
NA TRBJ2-7 TRBV5-6 NA 12 TGTGCCAGCAGCCCCACCCCCCACGAGCAGTACTTC CASSPTPHEQYF
NA TRBJ2-6 TRBV12-3/TRBV12-4 few 15 TGTGCCAGCAGTTTAGTGGGGCGTAGGGCCAACGTCCTGACTTTC CASSLVGRRANVLTF
NA TRBJ1-2 TRBV5-4 NA 14 TGTGCCAGCAGGCCCCGGGAGCTCCCCTATGGCTACACCTTC CASRPRELPYGYTF
NA TRBJ1-1 TRBV19 few 15 TGTGCCAGTAGTATCCCGGACAGATGGAACACTGAAGCTTTCTTT CASSIPDRWNTEAFF
NA TRBJ2-6 TRBV19 NA 15 TGTGCCAGTCAGGGAGAGGGGTCTGGGGCCAACGTCCTGACTTTC CASQGEGSGANVLTF
NA TRBJ2-1 TRBV4-1 NA 16 TGCGCCAGCAGCCGCGGTTCCTATGGGGCGAGCAATGAGCAGTTCTTC CASSRGSYGASNEQFF
NA TRBJ2-7 TRBV19 few 13 TGTGCCAGTAGTCCAAGTCCGTTCTACGAGCAGTACTTC CASSPSPFYEQYF
TRBD2 TRBJ2-3 TRBV11-3 NA 17 TGTGCCAGCAGCAACCGGACTAGCGGGGCTTTCACAGATACGCAGTATTTT CASSNRTSGAFTDTQYF
TRBD1 TRBJ2-1 TRBV19 NA 15 TGTGCCAGTAGTCCTGGGACAGGGCCACCGAATGAGCAGTTCTTC CASSPGTGPPNEQFF
TRBD2 TRBJ2-1 TRBV12-3/TRBV12-4 NA 15 TGTGCCAGCAGTTTTGGGCGGGGGGTACCCAATGAGCAGTTCTTC CASSFGRGVPNEQFF
TRBD2 TRBJ2-1 TRBV6-5 few 15 TGTGCCAGCATACGGACTAGCGGGGGGGACAATGAGCAGTTCTTC CASIRTSGGDNEQFF
NA TRBJ1-1 TRBV2 NA 10 TGTGCCAGTACACAGGGTGTAGCTTTCTTT CASTQGVAFF
NA TRBJ2-5 TRBV28 NA 15 TGTGCCAGCAGTTTGATCGATAGGGGGAAGGAGACCCAGTACTTC CASSLIDRGKETQYF
NA TRBJ1-1 TRBV7-2 NA 14 TGTGCCAGCAGCTTCCCGGGTCTGGGGAGAGAAGCTTTCTTT CASSFPGLGREAFF
TRBD2 TRBJ2-1 TRBV6-6 NA 14 TGTGCCAGCAGTTTCCTTAGCGGGGGAAATGAGCAGTTCTTC CASSFLSGGNEQFF
NA TRBJ2-1 TRBV7-3 many 13 TGTGCCAGCAGCTTAACATCCGGGGGAGAGCAGTTCTTC CASSLTSGGEQFF
NA TRBJ1-2 TRBV19 few 12 TGTGCCAGTACCGGGTCGGCCTATGGCTACACCTTC CASTGSAYGYTF
NA TRBJ1-1 TRBV7-8 many 15 TGTGCCAGCAGCCACCGGGGGGACCCGAACACTGAAGCTTTCTTT CASSHRGDPNTEAFF
NA TRBJ2-5 TRBV20-1 few 16 TGCAGTGCTAGAGATCGCCGCAGGGGAGGGGGAGAGACCCAGTACTTC CSARDRRRGGGETQYF
TRBD1 TRBJ2-5 TRBV7-6 few 14 TGTGCCAGCAGCTTTACAGGGGCCCAAGAGACCCAGTACTTC CASSFTGAQETQYF
NA TRBJ1-5 TRBV19 NA 15 TGTGCCAGTAGTTGGTCAACCATGGGCAATCAGCCCCAGCATTTT CASSWSTMGNQPQHF
NA TRBJ2-3 TRBV7-6 NA 15 TGTGCCAGCAGCTTTATCGACAGCTACACAGATACGCAGTATTTT CASSFIDSYTDTQYF
TRBD1 TRBJ2-5 TRBV10-3 few 17 TGTGCCATCAGTGAGCCTCGAACAGGGGGGTTTTCGGAGACCCAGTACTTC CAISEPRTGGFSETQYF
NA TRBJ2-1 TRBV28 NA 15 TGTGCCAGCAGTTTACTACTAGCCTATGACAATGAGCAGTTCTTC CASSLLLAYDNEQFF
NA TRBJ2-1 TRBV7-3 many 14 TGTGCCAGCAGCTTCCAAGGGGGAATCAATGAGCAGTTCTTC CASSFQGGINEQFF
NA TRBJ2-6 TRBV27 NA 18 TGTGCCAGCAGTTTATCGCCCTGGACTCCCTCCGGGGCCAACGTCCTGACTTTC CASSLSPWTPSGANVLTF
TRBD2 TRBJ2-5 TRBV7-6 NA 15 TGTGCCAGCAGCTTCTTGCGGGGGGTTATGGAGACCCAGTACTTC CASSFLRGVMETQYF
TRBD1 TRBJ1-2 TRBV6-6 few 15 TGTGCCAGCACCCAGGGGGCGAAGTTAAGGGGGGGCTACACCTTC CASTQGAKLRGGYTF
NA TRBJ1-1 TRBV19 many 13 TGTGCCAGCAGCTTACGGGTTGGGACTGAAGCTTTCTTT CASSLRVGTEAFF
NA TRBJ2-2 TRBV6-5 many 15 TGTGCCAGCAGTTACTCAGTGGGCAGGGTCGGGGAGCTGTTTTTT CASSYSVGRVGELFF
NA TRBJ2-5 TRBV15 NA 16 TGTGCCACCAGCAGAGGGGCAGGGTATGACCAAGAGACCCAGTACTTC CATSRGAGYDQETQYF
NA TRBJ2-3 TRBV7-6 many 15 TGTGCCAGCAGCGCCCGGGCCCCGAGGGCAGATACGCAGTATTTT CASSARAPRADTQYF
NA TRBJ2-5 TRBV6-5 NA 14 TGTGCCAGCAGTTACAACCCCCACCGGGAGACCCAGTACTTC CASSYNPHRETQYF